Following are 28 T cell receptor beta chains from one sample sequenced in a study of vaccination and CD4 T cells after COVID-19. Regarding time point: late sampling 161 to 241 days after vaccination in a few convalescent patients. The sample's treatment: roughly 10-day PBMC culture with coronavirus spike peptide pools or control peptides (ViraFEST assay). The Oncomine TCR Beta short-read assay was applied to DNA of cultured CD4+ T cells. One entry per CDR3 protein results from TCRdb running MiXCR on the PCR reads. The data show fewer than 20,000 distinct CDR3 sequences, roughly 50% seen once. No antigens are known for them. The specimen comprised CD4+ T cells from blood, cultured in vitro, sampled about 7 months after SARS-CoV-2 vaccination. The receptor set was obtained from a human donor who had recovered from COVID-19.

In DNA, the CDR3 is TGTGCCAGTAGTAATCCGGGACAGGGACTGAGGGGCTACACCTTC. It translates to CASSNPGQGLRGYTF. This chain connects TRBV19 to TRBJ1-2; 9 bases are a match to TRBD1. CDR3 length equals 15 residues. V shed 4 bases and J 8 bases; nucleotides not matched to a gene: 11. CDR1 and CDR2 (germline): LNHDA, SQIVND (reference sequence).

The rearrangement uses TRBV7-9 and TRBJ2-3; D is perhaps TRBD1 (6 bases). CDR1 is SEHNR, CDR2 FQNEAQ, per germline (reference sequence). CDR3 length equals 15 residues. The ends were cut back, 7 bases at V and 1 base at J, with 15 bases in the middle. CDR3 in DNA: TGTGCCAGCACCAGTAGGGGGATTCGCACAGATACGCAGTATTTT. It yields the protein CASTSRGIRTDTQYF.

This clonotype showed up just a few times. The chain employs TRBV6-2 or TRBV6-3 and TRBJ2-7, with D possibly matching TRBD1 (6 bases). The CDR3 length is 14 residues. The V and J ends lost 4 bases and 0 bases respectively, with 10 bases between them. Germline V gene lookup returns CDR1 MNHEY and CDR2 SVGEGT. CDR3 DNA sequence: TGTGCCAGCAGTTTAGGGACATCCTCCTACGAGCAGTACTTC. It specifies CASSLGTSSYEQYF.

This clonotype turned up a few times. For the CDR3, the DNA is TGTGCCAGCAGCCAAGGGGTCTATGGCTACACCTTC. Translating it yields CASSQGVYGYTF. J is TRBJ1-2 and V is TRBV6-1, with D possibly being TRBD1 (5 bases). V was pared by 6 bases and J by 4 bases, with 9 bases between. Germline V gene sequence: CDR1 MNHNS, CDR2 SASEGT. The length of the CDR3 is 12 residues.

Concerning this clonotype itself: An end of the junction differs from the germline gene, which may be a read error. The CDR3 region is CSASGGQGVAEAQYF. The CDR3 DNA sequence: TGCAGTGCTAGTGGTGGACAGGGCGTCGCAGAGGCCCAGTACTTC. The chain uses TRBV20-1 and TRBJ2-5; 8 bases are a match to TRBD1. This CDR3 is built from 15 residues. From germline, CDR1 is DFQATT and CDR2 SNEGSKA (reference sequence).

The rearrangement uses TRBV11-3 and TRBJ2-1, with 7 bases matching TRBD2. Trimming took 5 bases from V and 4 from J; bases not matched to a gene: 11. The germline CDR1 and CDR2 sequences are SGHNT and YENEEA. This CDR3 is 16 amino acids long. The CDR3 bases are TGTGCCAGCAGCGCCAGACTAGCTTCAGCATACAATGAGCAGTTCTTC. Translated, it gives CASSARLASAYNEQFF.

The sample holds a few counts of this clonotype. As DNA, the CDR3 is TGTGCCATCACCCAGGACACTGATCAGCCCCAGCATTTT. Its protein is CAITQDTDQPQHF. This chain connects TRBV10-3 to TRBJ1-5, with D tentatively TRBD1 (5 bases). Trimming took off 7 bases at V and 5 bases at J, with 12 bases between the two ends. Germline CDR1 reads ENHRY; CDR2 reads SYGVKD. The CDR3 is 13 amino acids.

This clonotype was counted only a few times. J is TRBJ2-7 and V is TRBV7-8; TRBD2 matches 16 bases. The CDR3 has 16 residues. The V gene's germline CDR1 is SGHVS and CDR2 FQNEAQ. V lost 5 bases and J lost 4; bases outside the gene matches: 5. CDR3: CASSIGGLAGGYEQYF. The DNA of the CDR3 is TGTGCCAGCAGCATAGGGGGACTAGCGGGAGGGTACGAGCAGTACTTC.

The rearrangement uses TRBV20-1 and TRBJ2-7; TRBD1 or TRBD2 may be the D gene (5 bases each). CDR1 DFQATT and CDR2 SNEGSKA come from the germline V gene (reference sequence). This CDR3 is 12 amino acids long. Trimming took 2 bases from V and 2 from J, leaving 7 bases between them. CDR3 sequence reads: CSARLGAYEQYF. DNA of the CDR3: TGCAGTGCTAGACTGGGGGCCTACGAGCAGTACTTC.

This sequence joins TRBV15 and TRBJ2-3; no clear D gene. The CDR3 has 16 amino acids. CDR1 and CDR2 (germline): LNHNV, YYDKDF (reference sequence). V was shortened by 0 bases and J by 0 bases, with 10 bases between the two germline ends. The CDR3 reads CATSRDSTYSTDTQYF. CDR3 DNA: TGTGCCACCAGCAGAGATTCGACTTACAGCACAGATACGCAGTATTTT.

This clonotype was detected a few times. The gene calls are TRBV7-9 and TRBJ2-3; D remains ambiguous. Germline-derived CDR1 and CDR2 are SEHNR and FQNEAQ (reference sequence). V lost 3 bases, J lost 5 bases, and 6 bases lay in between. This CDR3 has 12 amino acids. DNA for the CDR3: TGTGCCAGCAGCTTGGAAAAAGATACGCAGTATTTT. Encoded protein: CASSLEKDTQYF.

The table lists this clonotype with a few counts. The CDR3 protein is CATSDPGNRAGYTF. The CDR3 nucleotides are TGTGCCACCAGTGACCCTGGGAACCGAGCTGGCTACACCTTC. The chain recombines TRBV24-1 with TRBJ1-2; D gene ambiguous. V lost 4 bases to trimming and J lost 7 bases, with 15 bases between them. In germline, CDR1 is KGHDR, CDR2 SFDVKD. This CDR3 is built from 14 residues.

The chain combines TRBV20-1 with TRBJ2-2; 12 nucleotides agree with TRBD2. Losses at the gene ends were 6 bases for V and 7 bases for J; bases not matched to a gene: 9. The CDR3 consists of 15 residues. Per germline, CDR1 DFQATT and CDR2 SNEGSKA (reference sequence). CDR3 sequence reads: CSARLAGAPNGELFF. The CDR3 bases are TGCAGTGCCAGACTAGCGGGGGCCCCAAACGGGGAGCTGTTTTTT.

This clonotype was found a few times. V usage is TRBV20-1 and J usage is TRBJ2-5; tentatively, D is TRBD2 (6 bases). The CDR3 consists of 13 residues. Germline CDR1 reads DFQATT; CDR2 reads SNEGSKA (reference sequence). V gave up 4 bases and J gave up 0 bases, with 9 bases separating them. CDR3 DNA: TGCAGTGCTATGGGGGGACACCAAGAGACCCAGTACTTC. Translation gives CSAMGGHQETQYF.

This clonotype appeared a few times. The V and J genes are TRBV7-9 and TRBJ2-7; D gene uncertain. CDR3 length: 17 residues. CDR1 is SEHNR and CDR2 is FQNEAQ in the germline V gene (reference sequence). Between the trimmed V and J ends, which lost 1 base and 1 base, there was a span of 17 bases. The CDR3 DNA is TGTGCCAGCAGCTTAGACCCCCCGCAGATAAATTCCTACGAGCAGTACTTC. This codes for CASSLDPPQINSYEQYF.

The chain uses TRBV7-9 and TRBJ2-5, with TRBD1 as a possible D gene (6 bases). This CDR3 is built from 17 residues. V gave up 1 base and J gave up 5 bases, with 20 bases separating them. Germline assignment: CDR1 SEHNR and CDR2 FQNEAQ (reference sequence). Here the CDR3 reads CASSLVAGALVAETQYF. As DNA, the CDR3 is TGTGCCAGCAGCTTAGTCGCAGGGGCCCTCGTCGCTGAGACCCAGTACTTC.

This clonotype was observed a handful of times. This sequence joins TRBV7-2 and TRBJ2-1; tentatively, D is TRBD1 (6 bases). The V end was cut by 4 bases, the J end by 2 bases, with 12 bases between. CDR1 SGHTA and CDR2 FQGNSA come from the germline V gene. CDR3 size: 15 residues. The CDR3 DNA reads TGTGCCAGCAGCTCAGGGGTTTTCCCCTACAATGAGCAGTTCTTC. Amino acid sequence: CASSSGVFPYNEQFF.

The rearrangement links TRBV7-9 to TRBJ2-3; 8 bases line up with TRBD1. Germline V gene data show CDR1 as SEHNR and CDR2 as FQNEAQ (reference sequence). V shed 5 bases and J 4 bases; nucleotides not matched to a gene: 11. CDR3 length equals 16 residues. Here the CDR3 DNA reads TGTGCCAGCAGCGACCCCATCAGGGGGCGTGCAGATACGCAGTATTTT. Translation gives CASSDPIRGRADTQYF.

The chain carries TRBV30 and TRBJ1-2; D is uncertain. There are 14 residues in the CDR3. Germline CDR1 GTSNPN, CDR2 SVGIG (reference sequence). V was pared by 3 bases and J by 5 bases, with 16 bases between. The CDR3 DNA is TGTGCCTGGAGCGGTTCGGGCCTCGGGTATGGCTACACCTTC. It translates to CAWSGSGLGYGYTF. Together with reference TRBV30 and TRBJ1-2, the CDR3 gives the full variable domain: SQTIHQWPATLVQPVGSPLSLECTVEGTSNPNLYWYRQAAGRGLQLLFYSVGIGQISSEVPQNLSASRPQDRQFILSSKKLLLSDSGFYLCAWSGSGLGYGYTFGSGTRLTVV.

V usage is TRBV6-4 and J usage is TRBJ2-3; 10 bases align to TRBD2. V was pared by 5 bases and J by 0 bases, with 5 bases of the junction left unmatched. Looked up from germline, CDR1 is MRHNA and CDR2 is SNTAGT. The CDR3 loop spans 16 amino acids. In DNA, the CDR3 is TGTGCCAGCAGTACAATAGCGGGAGGCAGCACAGATACGCAGTATTTT. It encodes CASSTIAGGSTDTQYF.

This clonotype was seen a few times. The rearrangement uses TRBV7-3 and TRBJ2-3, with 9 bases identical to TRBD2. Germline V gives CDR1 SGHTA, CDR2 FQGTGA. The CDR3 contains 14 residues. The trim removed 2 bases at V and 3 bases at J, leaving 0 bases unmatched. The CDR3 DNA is TGTGCCAGCAGCTTACTAGCGGGGACAGATACGCAGTATTTT. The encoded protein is CASSLLAGTDTQYF.

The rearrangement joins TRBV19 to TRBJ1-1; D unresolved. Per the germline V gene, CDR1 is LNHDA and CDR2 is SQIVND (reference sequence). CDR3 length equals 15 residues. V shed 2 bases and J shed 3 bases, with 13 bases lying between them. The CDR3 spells CASSIRGIADTEAFF. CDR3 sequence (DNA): TGTGCCAGTAGTATAAGAGGGATAGCGGACACTGAAGCTTTCTTT.

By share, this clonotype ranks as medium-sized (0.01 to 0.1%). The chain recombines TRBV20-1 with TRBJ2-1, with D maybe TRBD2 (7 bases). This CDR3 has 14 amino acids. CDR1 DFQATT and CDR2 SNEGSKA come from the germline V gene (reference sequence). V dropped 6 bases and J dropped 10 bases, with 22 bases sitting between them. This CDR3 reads CSAWGGATGLEQFF. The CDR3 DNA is TGCAGTGCCTGGGGGGGGGCCACAGGGTTAGAGCAGTTCTTC.

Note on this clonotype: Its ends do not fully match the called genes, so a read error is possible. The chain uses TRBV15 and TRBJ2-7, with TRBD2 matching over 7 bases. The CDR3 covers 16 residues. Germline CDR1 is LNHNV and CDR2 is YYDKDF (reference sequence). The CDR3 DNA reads TGTGTCACCAGCAGAGGCGGGGGAGGGCAAAAGCTCGAGCAGTACTTC. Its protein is CVTSRGGGGQKLEQYF. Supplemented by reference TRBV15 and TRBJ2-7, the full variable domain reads DAMVIQNPRYQVTQFGKPVTLSCSQTLNHNVMYWYQQKSSQAPKLLFHYYDKDFNNEADTPDNFQSRRPNTSFCFLDIRSPGLGDTAMYLCVTSRGGGGQKLEQYFGPGTRLTVT.

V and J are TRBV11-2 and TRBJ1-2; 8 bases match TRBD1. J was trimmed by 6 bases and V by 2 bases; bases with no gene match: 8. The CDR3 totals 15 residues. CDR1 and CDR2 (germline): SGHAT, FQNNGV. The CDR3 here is CASSLSLQGVNGYTF. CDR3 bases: TGTGCCAGCAGCTTATCCCTACAGGGGGTTAATGGCTACACCTTC.

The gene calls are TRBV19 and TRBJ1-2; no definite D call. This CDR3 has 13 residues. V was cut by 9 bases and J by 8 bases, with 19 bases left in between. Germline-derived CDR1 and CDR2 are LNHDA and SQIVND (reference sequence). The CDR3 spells CASRRGYFWGYTF. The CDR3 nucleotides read TGTGCCAGCCGGCGAGGGTACTTCTGGGGCTACACCTTC.

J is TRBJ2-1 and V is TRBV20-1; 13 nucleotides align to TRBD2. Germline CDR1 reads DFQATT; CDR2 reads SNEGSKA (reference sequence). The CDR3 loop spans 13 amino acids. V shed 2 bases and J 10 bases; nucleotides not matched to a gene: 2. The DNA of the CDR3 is TGCAGTGCTAGACAACTAGCGGGAGGGGAGCAGTTCTTC. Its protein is CSARQLAGGEQFF.

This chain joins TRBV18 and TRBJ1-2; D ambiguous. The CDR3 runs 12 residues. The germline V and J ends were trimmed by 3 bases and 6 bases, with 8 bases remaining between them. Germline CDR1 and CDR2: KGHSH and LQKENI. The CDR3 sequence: CASSPSGDGYTF. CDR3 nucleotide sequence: TGTGCCAGCTCACCGAGCGGGGATGGCTACACCTTC.